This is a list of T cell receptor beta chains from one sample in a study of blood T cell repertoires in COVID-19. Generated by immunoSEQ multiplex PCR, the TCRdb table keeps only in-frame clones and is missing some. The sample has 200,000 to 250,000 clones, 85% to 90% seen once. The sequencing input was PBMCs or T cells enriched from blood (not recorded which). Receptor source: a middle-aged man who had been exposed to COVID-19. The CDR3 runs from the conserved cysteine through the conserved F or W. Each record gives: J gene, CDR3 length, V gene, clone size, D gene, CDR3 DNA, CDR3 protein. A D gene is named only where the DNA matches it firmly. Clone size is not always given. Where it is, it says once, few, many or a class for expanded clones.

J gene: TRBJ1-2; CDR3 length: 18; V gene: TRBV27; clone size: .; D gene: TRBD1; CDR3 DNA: TGTGCCAGCAGTCCGCCAATCCGGGACAGGGGGCTTGTAAATGGCTACACCTTC; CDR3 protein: CASSPPIRDRGLVNGYTF
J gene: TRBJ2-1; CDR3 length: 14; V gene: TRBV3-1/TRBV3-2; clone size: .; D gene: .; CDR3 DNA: TGTGCCAGCAGTGTAGATGGCTCCTACAATGAGCAGTTCTTC; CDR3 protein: CASSVDGSYNEQFF
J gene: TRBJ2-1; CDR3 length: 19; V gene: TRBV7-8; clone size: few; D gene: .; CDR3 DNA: TGTGCCAGCAGCTTAGTGGTCGTCGGACGGGGAACCTCCTACAATGAGCAGTTCTTC; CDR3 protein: CASSLVVVGRGTSYNEQFF
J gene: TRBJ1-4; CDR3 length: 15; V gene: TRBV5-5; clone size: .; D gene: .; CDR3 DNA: TGTGCCAGCAGCTTAGTCGGAGTCCGAGCGGAAAAACTGTTTTTT; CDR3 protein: CASSLVGVRAEKLFF
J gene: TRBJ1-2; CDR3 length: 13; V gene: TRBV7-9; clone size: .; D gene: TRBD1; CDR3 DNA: TGTGCCAGCAGCTTCACAGGGGTCTATGGCTACACCTTC; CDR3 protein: CASSFTGVYGYTF
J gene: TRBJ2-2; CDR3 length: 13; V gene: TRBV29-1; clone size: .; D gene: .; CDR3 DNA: TGCAGCGTTGGAATACAGAACACCGGGGAGCTGTTTTTT; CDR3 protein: CSVGIQNTGELFF
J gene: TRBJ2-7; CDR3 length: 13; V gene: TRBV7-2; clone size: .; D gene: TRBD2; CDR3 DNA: TGTGCCAGCAGCTTGGCTAGCGGGGCCGAGCAGTACTTC; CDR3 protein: CASSLASGAEQYF
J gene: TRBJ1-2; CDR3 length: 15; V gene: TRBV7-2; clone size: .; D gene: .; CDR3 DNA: TGTGCCAGCAGCTTAGAAAGTCAGGGTAACTATGGCTACACCTTC; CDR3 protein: CASSLESQGNYGYTF
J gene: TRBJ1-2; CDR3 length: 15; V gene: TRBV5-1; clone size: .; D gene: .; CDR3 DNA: TGCGCCAGCAGCTTGGGCAGGGTCGGGTTCGATGGCTACACCTTC; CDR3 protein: CASSLGRVGFDGYTF
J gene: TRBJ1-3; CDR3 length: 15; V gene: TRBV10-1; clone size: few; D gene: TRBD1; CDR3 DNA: TGCGCCAGCAGTTCGTGGACAGGGGGGAGAAACACCATATATTTT; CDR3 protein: CASSSWTGGRNTIYF
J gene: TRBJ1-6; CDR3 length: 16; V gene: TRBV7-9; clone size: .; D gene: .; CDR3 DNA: TGTGCCAGCAGCTTAAGTCTGGGGGCTGGGAATTCACCCCTCCACTTT; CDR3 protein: CASSLSLGAGNSPLHF
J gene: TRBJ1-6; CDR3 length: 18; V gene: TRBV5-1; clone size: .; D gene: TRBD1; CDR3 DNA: TGCGCCAGCAGCTTATATGGGACAGCTGGCTCCTATAATTCACCCCTCCACTTT; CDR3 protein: CASSLYGTAGSYNSPLHF
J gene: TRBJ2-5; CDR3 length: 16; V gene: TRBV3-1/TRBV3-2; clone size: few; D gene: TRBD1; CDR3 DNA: TGTGCCAGCAGCCCCTGGACAGGGGAACCAAAAGAGACCCAGTACTTC; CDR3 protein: CASSPWTGEPKETQYF
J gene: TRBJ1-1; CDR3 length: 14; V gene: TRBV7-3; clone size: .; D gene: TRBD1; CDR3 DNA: TGTGCCAGCAGCAGGACAGGGGGGAACACTGAAGCTTTCTTT; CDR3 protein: CASSRTGGNTEAFF
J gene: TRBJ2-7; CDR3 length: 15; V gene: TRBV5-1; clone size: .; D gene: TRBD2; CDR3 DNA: TGCGCCAGCAGCTTGGAAGTTAGCGGGGGCTACGAGCAGTACTTC; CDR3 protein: CASSLEVSGGYEQYF
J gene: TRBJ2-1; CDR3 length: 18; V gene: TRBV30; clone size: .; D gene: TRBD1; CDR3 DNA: TGTGCCTGGAGTTCGAGACAGGGCGACTTCTTAGGGAACAATGAGCAGTTCTTC; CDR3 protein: CAWSSRQGDFLGNNEQFF
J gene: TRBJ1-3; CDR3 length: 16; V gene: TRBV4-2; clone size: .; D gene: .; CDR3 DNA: TGTGCCAGCAGCCAATTGCTGGGGGCTGTCGGAAACACCATATATTTT; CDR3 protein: CASSQLLGAVGNTIYF
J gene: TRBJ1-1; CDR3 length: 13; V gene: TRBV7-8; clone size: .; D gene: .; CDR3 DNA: TGTGCCAGCAGCTTAGAGAGGAACACTGAAGCTTTCTTT; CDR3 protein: CASSLERNTEAFF
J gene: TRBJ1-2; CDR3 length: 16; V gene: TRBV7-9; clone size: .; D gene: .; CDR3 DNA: TGTGCCAGCACCGCCAGTGGGGCCTCAGAGGCCTATGGCTACACCTTC; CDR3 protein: CASTASGASEAYGYTF
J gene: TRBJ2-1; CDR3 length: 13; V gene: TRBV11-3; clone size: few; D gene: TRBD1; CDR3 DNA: TGTGCCAGCAGCCACAGGGGGCGGAATGAGCAGTTCTTC; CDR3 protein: CASSHRGRNEQFF
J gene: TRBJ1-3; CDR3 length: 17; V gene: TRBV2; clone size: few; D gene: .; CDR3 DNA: TGTGCCAGCTCCACACTCCCCACAGCTTTCTCTGGAAACACCATATATTTT; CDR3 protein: CASSTLPTAFSGNTIYF
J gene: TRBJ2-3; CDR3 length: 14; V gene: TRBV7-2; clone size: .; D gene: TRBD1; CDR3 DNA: TGTGCCAGCAGCCCACAGGGGGACACAGATACGCAGTATTTT; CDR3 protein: CASSPQGDTDTQYF
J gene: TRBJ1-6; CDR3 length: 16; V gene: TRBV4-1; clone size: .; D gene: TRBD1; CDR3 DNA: TGCGCCAGCAGCCCTGGAGAGGGGACAGGGCGCTCACCCCTCCACTTT; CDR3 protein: CASSPGEGTGRSPLHF
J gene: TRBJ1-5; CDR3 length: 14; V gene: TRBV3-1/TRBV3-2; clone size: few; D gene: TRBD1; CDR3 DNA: TGTGCCAGCAGCCACTCTACAGGGGATCAGCCCCAGCATTTT; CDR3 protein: CASSHSTGDQPQHF
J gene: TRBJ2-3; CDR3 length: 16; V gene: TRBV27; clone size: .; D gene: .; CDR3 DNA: TGTGCCAGCAGTTTTGGGAGTTGGGGTGGCACAGATACGCAGTATTTT; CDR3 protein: CASSFGSWGGTDTQYF
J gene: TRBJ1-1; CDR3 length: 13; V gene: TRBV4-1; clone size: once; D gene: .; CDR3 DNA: TGCGCCAGCAGCATAAGAAGGGGCACTGAAGCTTTCTTT; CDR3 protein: CASSIRRGTEAFF
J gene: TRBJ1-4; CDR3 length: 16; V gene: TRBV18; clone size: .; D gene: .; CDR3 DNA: TGTGCCAGCTCACCACCCTCGCAGACAACTAATGAAAAACTGTTTTTT; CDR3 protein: CASSPPSQTTNEKLFF
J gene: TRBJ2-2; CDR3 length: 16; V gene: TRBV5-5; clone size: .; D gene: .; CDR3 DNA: TGTGCCAGCAGCTTGGAGCTTTCTGTACGTTCCGGGGAGCTGTTTTTT; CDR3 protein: CASSLELSVRSGELFF
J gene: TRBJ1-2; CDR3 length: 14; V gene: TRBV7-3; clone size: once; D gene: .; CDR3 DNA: TGTGCCAGCAGCTTAGCAGGAGGTGGCTATGGCTACACCTTC; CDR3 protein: CASSLAGGGYGYTF
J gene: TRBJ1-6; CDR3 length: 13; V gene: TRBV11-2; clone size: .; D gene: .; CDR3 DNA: TGTGCCAGCAGCGCGTTCGGGGGTTCACCCCTCCACTTT; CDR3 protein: CASSAFGGSPLHF
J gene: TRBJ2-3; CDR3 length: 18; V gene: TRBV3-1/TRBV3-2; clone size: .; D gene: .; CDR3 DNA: TGTGCCAGCAGCCAACTACGCAGGGGCCGACGGGGCACAGATACGCAGTATTTT; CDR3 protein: CASSQLRRGRRGTDTQYF
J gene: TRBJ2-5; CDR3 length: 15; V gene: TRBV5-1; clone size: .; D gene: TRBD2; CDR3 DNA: TGCGCCAGCAGCTTGACTAGCGGGAGTTTAGAGACCCAGTACTTC; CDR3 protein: CASSLTSGSLETQYF
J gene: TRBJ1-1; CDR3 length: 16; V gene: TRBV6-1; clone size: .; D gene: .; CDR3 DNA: TGTGCCAGCAGTGCCCACTTAGCTGCTCGGGGCACTGAAGCTTTCTTT; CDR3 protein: CASSAHLAARGTEAFF
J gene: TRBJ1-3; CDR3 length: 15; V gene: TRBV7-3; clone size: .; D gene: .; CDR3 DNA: TGTGCCAGCAGCTTAGGGCCAGGAGGTGGAAACACCATATATTTT; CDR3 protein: CASSLGPGGGNTIYF
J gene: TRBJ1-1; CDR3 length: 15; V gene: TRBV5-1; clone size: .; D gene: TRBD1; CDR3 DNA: TGCGCCAGCAGCTTGGCTCCACAGGGGAGCACTGAAGCTTTCTTT; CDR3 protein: CASSLAPQGSTEAFF
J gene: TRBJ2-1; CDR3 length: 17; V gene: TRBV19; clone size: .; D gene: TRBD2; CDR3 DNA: TGTGCCAGTAGTTTTATTCTAGCGGGGGCTATAATGGATGAGCAGTTCTTC; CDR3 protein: CASSFILAGAIMDEQFF
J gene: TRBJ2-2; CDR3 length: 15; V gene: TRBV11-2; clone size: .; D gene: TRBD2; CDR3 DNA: TGTGCCAGCAGCTACAGCGGGGGGGTCACCGGGGAGCTGTTTTTT; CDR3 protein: CASSYSGGVTGELFF
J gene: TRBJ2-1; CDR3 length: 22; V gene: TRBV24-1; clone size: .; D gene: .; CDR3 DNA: TGTGCCACCAGTGGGACGAGGGGGTCCCGGGTCATAGCCTCCTCATTGTACAATGAGCAGTTCTTC; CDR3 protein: CATSGTRGSRVIASSLYNEQFF
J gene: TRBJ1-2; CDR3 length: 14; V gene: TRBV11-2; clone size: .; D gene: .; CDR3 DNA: TGTGCCAGCAGCCTAGACAGAGCGTACTATGGCTACACCTTC; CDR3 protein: CASSLDRAYYGYTF
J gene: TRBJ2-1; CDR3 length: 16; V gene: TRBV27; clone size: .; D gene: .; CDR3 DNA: TGTGCCAGCAGTCCCGGACCGGGACTCCCCGACAATGAGCAGTTCTTC; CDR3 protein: CASSPGPGLPDNEQFF
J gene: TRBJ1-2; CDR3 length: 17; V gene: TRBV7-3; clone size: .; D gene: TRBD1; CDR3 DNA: TGTGCCAGCAGCCCTACCGGGACAGGGGGTAGTAGCTACGGCTACACCTTC; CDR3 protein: CASSPTGTGGSSYGYTF
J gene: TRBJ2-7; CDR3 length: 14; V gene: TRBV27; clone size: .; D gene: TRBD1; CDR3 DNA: TGTGCCAGCAGTGCCCGACAGGGAACCTACGAGCAGTACTTC; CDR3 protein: CASSARQGTYEQYF
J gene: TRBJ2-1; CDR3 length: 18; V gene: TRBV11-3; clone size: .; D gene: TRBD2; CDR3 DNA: TGTGCCAGCAGCCTTGCTAGCGGGGGGGGAATAGGGAACAATGAGCAGTTCTTC; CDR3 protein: CASSLASGGGIGNNEQFF
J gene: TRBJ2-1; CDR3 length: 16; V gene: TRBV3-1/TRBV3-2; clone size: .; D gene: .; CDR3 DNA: TGTGCCAGCAGCCAGGTCGGGAGCATGAGGTACAATGAGCAGTTCTTC; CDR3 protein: CASSQVGSMRYNEQFF
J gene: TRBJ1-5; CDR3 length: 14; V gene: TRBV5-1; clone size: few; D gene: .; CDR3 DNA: TGCGCCAGCAGCTTGGCAGGGGAGGGTCAGCCCCAGCATTTT; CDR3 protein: CASSLAGEGQPQHF